These T cell receptor beta chains were read from a single sample in a study of cytomegalovirus exposure and HLA in healthy donors. The protocol was immunoSEQ multiplex PCR, while the TCRdb copy is restricted to in-frame clones and leaves out a portion. The sample lists about 180,000 clones, 82% occurring once. The sequenced sample was PBMCs. All receptors come from a man in his forties in good health and CMV-seronegative. Both conserved end residues are part of each CDR3.

j_call,v_call,cdr3_aa
TRBJ1-5,TRBV29-1,CSVGEYSNQPQHF
TRBJ1-1,TRBV28,CASSLRGMNTEAFF
TRBJ2-1,TRBV7-2,CASSFDPLATGEQFF
TRBJ1-5,TRBV5-4,CASSSQGQPQHF
TRBJ2-7,TRBV27,CASSETPSWTSSYEQYF
TRBJ2-5,TRBV9,CASSVARGGETQYF
TRBJ2-1,TRBV5-4,CASSLGRLSSYNEQFF
TRBJ1-3,TRBV7-2,CASSGQGQVGAGNTIYF
TRBJ2-3,TRBV9,CAARRGTDTQYF
TRBJ1-1,TRBV7-9,CASSFTGDTEAFF
TRBJ2-1,TRBV2,CASRIIAGGGDEQFF
TRBJ2-3,TRBV5-4,CASSFTGTTNPQYF
TRBJ2-5,TRBV6-1,CASSTDRAKTQYF
TRBJ1-5,TRBV11-2,CASSSGVNQPQHF
TRBJ1-5,TRBV30,CACIPPPSLTINQPQHF
NA,TRBV27,CASSLYASYEQYF
TRBJ2-5,TRBV7-2,CASSSPIQETQYF
TRBJ1-4,TRBV5-1,CASSSTATNEKLFF
TRBJ1-1,TRBV9,CASSATTGLTEAFF
TRBJ2-7,TRBV11-2,CASSLFPGTGTYEQYF
TRBJ2-5,TRBV11-2,CASSGPGGPETQYF
TRBJ1-5,TRBV5-6,CASSLEGGGQPQHF
TRBJ2-2,TRBV18,CASSRFEGHANTGELFF
TRBJ2-6,TRBV6-1,CASSPRDSGANVLTF
TRBJ2-3,TRBV15,CATSTYSSTQYF
TRBJ1-1,TRBV9,CASSVATGGTEAFF
TRBJ2-5,TRBV9,CASSVAPDRGQETQYF
TRBJ2-7,TRBV5-6,CASSFEYEQYF
TRBJ1-2,TRBV5-6,CASSGLGQGYGYTF
TRBJ2-1,TRBV14,CASSQDGRVRNEQFF
TRBJ1-1,TRBV18,CASSLHRDGEAFF
TRBJ2-7,TRBV19,CASSMEGTGAYEQYF
TRBJ2-7,TRBV2,CASLRGPAYEQYF
TRBJ2-5,TRBV27,CASSLASGSVETQYF
TRBJ2-5,TRBV18,CASSPGNSGNPGETQYF
TRBJ2-7,TRBV7-2,CASSFSPGYEQYF
TRBJ1-1,TRBV5-4,CASSGNTEAFF
TRBJ2-5,TRBV5-1,CASSPPSGTSGRAETQYF
TRBJ2-2,TRBV28,CASSLSGIAVTGELFF
TRBJ2-5,TRBV7-8,CASSVSETQYF
TRBJ2-3,TRBV28,CASKLAGQADTQYF
TRBJ1-5,TRBV11-3,CASSPGQTNQPQHF
TRBJ1-4,TRBV28,CASSPPRGWEKLFF
TRBJ1-2,TRBV7-9,CASSLGVKSRDSGLGYTF
TRBJ1-4,TRBV27,CASRGQGWEKLFF